The present TCR beta chain was sequenced within a study of PD-L1 blockade in urothelial cancer. About the research overall: Intravenous atezolizumab, 1,200 mg every 3 weeks, was begun by patients at some point between 2012 and 2014.

The time point is: peripheral blood 6 weeks after treatment start. As for this clone: Its antigen is unidentified.

Study results and limitations: Durable-benefit patients expanded tumor-associated blood clones more at 3 weeks.

Trimming at V came to 0 bases and at J to 2 bases, leaving 5 bases not matched to a gene. This CDR3 spans 16 amino acids. Germline CDR1 reads SGHRS; CDR2 reads YFSETQ. Measured with immunoSEQ multiplex PCR; TCRdb has only the in-frame clones, and not every one. The table has tens of thousands of clones, 86% seen once; the top ten hold over 9.5%. The material was PBMCs, obtained around atezolizumab (anti-PD-L1) treatment. J is TRBJ2-7 and V is TRBV5-1; 10 bases agree with TRBD2. The TCR was taken from a man aged 60 to 69 with urothelial cancer. Written as DNA, the CDR3 is TGCGCCAGCAGCTTGGAACTAGCGGGGCGTACCTACGAGCAGTACTTC. Translated: CASSLELAGRTYEQYF.